This T cell receptor (beta chain) emerged from a study of cytomegalovirus exposure and HLA in healthy donors. Study in general: The approximately 110 validation repertoires used the same platform as the approximately 700 first-cohort repertoires, a later analysis reported.

Whole-study results and caveats: With high specificity and sensitivity, the classifier reportedly diagnosed cytomegalovirus status. According to a subsequent analysis, TCR clusters from the first cohort were inclined to appear together in the 90 to 150 validation repertoires. The investigators catalogued 150 or so TCR beta chains as cytomegalovirus-associated.

Of note for this clone: Its cognate antigen is unknown.

Germline assignment: CDR1 MNHNY and CDR2 SVGAGI (reference sequence). The CDR3 totals 15 residues. Trimming removed 5 bases at V and 2 bases at J, with 13 bases between. The table came from immunoSEQ multiplex PCR; TCRdb's copy has only in-frame clones and leaves some out. The sample holds 78,000 or so clones, approximately 94% seen once. Sequenced input: PBMCs. The receptor's source is a woman younger than 30 in good health and CMV-seropositive. The chain joins TRBV6-6 to TRBJ2-1; possible D gene TRBD2, 6 bases. The CDR3 DNA sequence: TGTGCCAGCAGTACCTCGCGGGACCCCTACAATGAGCAGTTCTTC. Protein: CASSTSRDPYNEQFF.